This is a list of T cell receptor beta chains from one sample in a study of shared clonotypes between healthy human individuals. The method was immunoSEQ multiplex PCR; TCRdb's version includes in-frame clones alone and lacks a portion of them. The sample carries over 2 million clones, less than 95% recorded once. The source material was naive CD4+ T cells from PBMCs. Source of these receptors: a man aged 18 to 30 in good health. Some clones in this sample may be carry-over from other donors' samples. The CDR3 runs from the conserved cysteine through the conserved F or W. The D gene is left open where the match is weak.

D: NA
V: TRBV28
J: TRBJ1-1
DNA: TGTGCCAGCAGTTTATGGTCAGAAAACACTGAAGCTTTCTTT
CDR3: CASSLWSENTEAFF

D: NA
V: TRBV12-2
J: TRBJ2-7
DNA: TGTGCAAGTCGCTTAAGTGACAGGGGGTCCTACGAGCAGTACTTC
CDR3: CASRLSDRGSYEQYF

D: NA
V: TRBV5-1
J: TRBJ2-7
DNA: TGCGCCAGCAGCGTACAGGGCTTTGAGCAGTACTTC
CDR3: CASSVQGFEQYF

D: NA
V: TRBV7-6
J: TRBJ1-1
DNA: TGTGCCAGCAGCTTAGCAGGCAGTGGGACTGAAGCTTTCTTT
CDR3: CASSLAGSGTEAFF

D: TRBD2
V: TRBV28
J: TRBJ2-3
DNA: TGTGCCAGCAGTTCCCGCGGGAGGGCCACAGATACGCAGTATTTT
CDR3: CASSSRGRATDTQYF

D: NA
V: TRBV18
J: TRBJ2-5
DNA: TGTGCCAGCTCCCCCGTGGTTTGGACCCAGTACTTC
CDR3: CASSPVVWTQYF

D: NA
V: TRBV6-1
J: TRBJ2-7
DNA: TGTGCCAGCAGCCTAGACCCCACCTCCCGCCACGAGCAGTACTTC
CDR3: CASSLDPTSRHEQYF

D: TRBD2
V: TRBV18
J: TRBJ2-5
DNA: TGTGCCAGCTCACCATTTCTAGCGGGAGTCCAAGAGACCCAGTACTTC
CDR3: CASSPFLAGVQETQYF

D: NA
V: TRBV30
J: TRBJ1-6
DNA: TGTGCCTGGAGCCTAGCGGGGGGATTCTATAATTCACCCCTCCACTTT
CDR3: CAWSLAGGFYNSPLHF

D: NA
V: TRBV27
J: TRBJ2-7
DNA: TGTGCCAGCAGGACGCGGGCTAGCGCCCCTATGGAGCAGTACTTC
CDR3: CASRTRASAPMEQYF

D: TRBD1
V: TRBV19
J: TRBJ2-5
DNA: TGTGCCTCTCGGGGACAGGGGGCTGTGGAGACCCAGTACTTC
CDR3: CASRGQGAVETQYF

D: TRBD2
V: TRBV5-1
J: TRBJ2-3
DNA: TGCGCCAGCAGCTTGGAGGCGAGACTAGCGGGAGGGATGACAGATACGCAGTATTTT
CDR3: CASSLEARLAGGMTDTQYF

D: NA
V: TRBV11-3
J: TRBJ2-5
DNA: TGTGCCAGCAGCAAGGCACACGCTTACGTTCAAGAGACCCAGTACTTC
CDR3: CASSKAHAYVQETQYF

D: NA
V: TRBV30
J: TRBJ2-7
DNA: TGTGCCTGGAGTGAAGGGTATGCTAATTACCTTTACGAGCAGTACTTC
CDR3: CAWSEGYANYLYEQYF

D: NA
V: TRBV7-2
J: TRBJ2-3
DNA: TGTGCCAGCAGCCACGACATGACAGTCGATACGCAGTATTTT
CDR3: CASSHDMTVDTQYF

D: NA
V: TRBV11-2
J: TRBJ2-1
DNA: TGTGCCAGCAGCTTAGATCTTGGGGCGGGACGTGCCCTTTACAATGAGCAGTTCTTC
CDR3: CASSLDLGAGRALYNEQFF

D: NA
V: TRBV28
J: TRBJ1-2
DNA: TGTGCCAGCAGTTTAGGGACGCGGGGCTACACCTTC
CDR3: CASSLGTRGYTF

D: NA
V: TRBV7-3
J: TRBJ2-5
DNA: TGTGCCAGCAGCCTTAGTTTACAAGAGACCCAGTACTTC
CDR3: CASSLSLQETQYF

D: TRBD2
V: TRBV5-1
J: TRBJ2-2
DNA: TGCGCCAGCAGCGAAACGGGGAGGGGCACCGGGGAGCTGTTTTTT
CDR3: CASSETGRGTGELFF